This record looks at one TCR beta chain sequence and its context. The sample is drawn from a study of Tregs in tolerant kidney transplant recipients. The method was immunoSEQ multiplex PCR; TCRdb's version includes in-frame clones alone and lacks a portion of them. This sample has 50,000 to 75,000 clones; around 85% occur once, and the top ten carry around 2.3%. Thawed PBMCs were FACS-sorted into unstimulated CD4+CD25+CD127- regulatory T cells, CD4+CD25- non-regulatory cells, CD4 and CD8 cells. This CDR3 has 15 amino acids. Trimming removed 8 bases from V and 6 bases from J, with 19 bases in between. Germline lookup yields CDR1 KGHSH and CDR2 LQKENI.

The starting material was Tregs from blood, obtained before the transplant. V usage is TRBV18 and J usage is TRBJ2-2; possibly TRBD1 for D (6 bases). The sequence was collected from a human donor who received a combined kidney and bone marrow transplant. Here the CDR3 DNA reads TGTGCCAGCCGACCGTTACAGGGTGTAGCCGGGGAGCTGTTTTTT. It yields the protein CASRPLQGVAGELFF.